This TCR beta chain derives from a study of shared clonotypes between healthy human individuals. Turning to the study itself: Each donor's CD8 memory used one plate, CD8 naive two, each CD4 subset three. The study's findings and limits: What naive subsets generally showed was a larger estimated richness than memory subsets showed.

Profiled with immunoSEQ multiplex PCR; TCRdb holds only in-frame clones, not every one. The sample records some 690,000 clones, 90% being singletons. V was pared by 5 bases and J by 0 bases, with 8 bases between. This CDR3 contains 14 residues. Germline values: CDR1 MNHEY, CDR2 SMNVEV (reference sequence). A word on this clone: Its specificity is not known.

The receptor's source is a man younger than 30 in good health. Some clones in this sample may be carry-over from other donors' samples. V is TRBV27 and J is TRBJ2-1, with D possibly being TRBD2 (6 bases). Material: memory CD8+ T cells from PBMCs. Subset in this sample: CD45RO+ cells pooled with CCR7-negative TemRA cells. CDR3 in DNA: TGTGCCAGCAGTCAGGGACTCTCCTACAATGAGCAGTTCTTC. It is translated as CASSQGLSYNEQFF.